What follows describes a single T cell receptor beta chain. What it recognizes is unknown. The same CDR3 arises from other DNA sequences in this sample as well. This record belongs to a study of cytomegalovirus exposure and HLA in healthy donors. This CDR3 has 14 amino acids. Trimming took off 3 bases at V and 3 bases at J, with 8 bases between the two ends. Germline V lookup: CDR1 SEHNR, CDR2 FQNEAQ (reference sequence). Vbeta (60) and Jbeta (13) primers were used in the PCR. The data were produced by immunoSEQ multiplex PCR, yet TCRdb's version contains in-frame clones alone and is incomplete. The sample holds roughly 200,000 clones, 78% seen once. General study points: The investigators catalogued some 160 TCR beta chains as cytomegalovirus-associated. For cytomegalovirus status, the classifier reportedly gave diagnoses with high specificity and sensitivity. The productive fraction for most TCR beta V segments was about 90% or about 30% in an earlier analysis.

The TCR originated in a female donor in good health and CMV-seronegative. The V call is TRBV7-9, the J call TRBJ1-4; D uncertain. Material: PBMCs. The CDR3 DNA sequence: TGTGCCAGCAGCTTGGGCAGATCTAATGAAAAACTGTTTTTT. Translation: CASSLGRSNEKLFF.